This T cell receptor (beta chain) was observed in a study of blood T cell repertoires in COVID-19. On the study more broadly: Material from acute and convalescent COVID-19 was sourced from the United States, Italy and Spain. T cells, B-cell-depleted T cells, or PBMCs supplied cDNA or gDNA.

Libraries were prepared by immunoSEQ multiplex PCR; TCRdb keeps only in-frame clonotypes and omits some of them. The sample consists of 200,000 to 250,000 clones, more than 80% of them appearing once. There are 14 residues in the CDR3. The V gene's germline CDR1 is SGHTA and CDR2 FQGTGA. Trimming took off 2 bases at V and 5 bases at J, with 12 bases between the two ends. Each recovered donor of Cohort 3 presented with two negative PCRs, clearance, or symptom resolution. The chain employs TRBV7-3 and TRBJ1-1; possibly TRBD1 for D (5 bases). Sequencing input: PBMCs or T cells enriched from blood (not recorded which). The source is a man in his forties who had recovered from COVID-19. CDR3 loop: CASSLGLGLTEAFF. CDR3 sequence (DNA): TGTGCCAGCAGCTTAGGTCTGGGGCTGACTGAAGCTTTCTTT.